Listed here are 30 T cell receptor beta chains from one sample, sequenced in a study of blood T cell repertoires in COVID-19 (dated by TCRdb to 2020 to 2022). Library method: the immunoSEQ multiplex PCR assay. TCRdb carries this immuneACCESS record with in-frame sequences only. Its versions omit some clonotypes, under half of them owing to an unresolved V gene in the studies checked, with the rest unexplained. This sample holds about 360,000 clones; around nine tenths were observed only once. The top ten clones comprise under 8.5% of the sample. Source material: peripheral blood. The receptors shown here come from a woman aged 60-75 years with COVID-19, enrolled during active disease.

The chain links TRBV30 to TRBJ1-3; no firm D call. This CDR3 comprises 16 residues. Germline assignment: CDR1 GTSNPN and CDR2 SVGIG (reference sequence). The V end was cut by 1 base, the J end by 0 bases, with 13 bases between. Here the CDR3 DNA reads TGTGCCTGGAGTGGTAACCTTCTATTCTCTGGAAACACCATATATTTT. As protein: CAWSGNLLFSGNTIYF.

This chain uses TRBV5-6 with TRBJ2-5; a weak D match, TRBD2 (7 bases). V shed 2 bases and J shed 7 bases, with 18 bases lying between them. Germline values: CDR1 SGHDT, CDR2 YYEEEE. The CDR3 sequence is 15 residues long. CDR3: CASSFPGGGRGTQYF. CDR3 DNA sequence: TGTGCCAGCAGCTTCCCCGGCGGGGGCCGGGGGACCCAGTACTTC.

This chain links TRBV5-8 with TRBJ1-1; D call uncertain. The V gene lost 4 bases and the J gene lost 4 bases, with 8 bases spanning the gap. This CDR3 has 12 residues. In germline, CDR1 is SGHTS, CDR2 YDEGEE. The CDR3 sequence is CASSLYGTEAFF. CDR3 DNA: TGTGCCAGCAGCCTGTACGGCACTGAAGCTTTCTTT.

CDR3 in amino acids: CSASTRGTGYQPQHF. In nucleotides, the CDR3 is TGCAGTGCTAGTACCAGGGGGACAGGGTATCAGCCCCAGCATTTT. The J gene is TRBJ1-5, the V gene TRBV20-1; 9 bases match TRBD1. V dropped 3 bases and J dropped 5; count of bases not matched to a gene: 8. There are 15 residues in the CDR3. Germline CDR1 is DFQATT and CDR2 is SNEGSKA (reference sequence).

This clone was found once. The chain carries TRBV1 and TRBJ2-1; TRBD2 is the table's D call, not checked against the DNA. TRBV1 represents a pseudogene. The CDR3 covers 15 residues. Here the CDR3 reads CTSSQVLAGDDEQFF. The DNA of the CDR3 is TGCACCAGCAGCCAAGTACTAGCGGGGGATGATGAGCAGTTCTTC.

A single count supports this clone. The rearrangement links TRBV19 to TRBJ2-1, with TRBD2 matching 7 bases. CDR3 length: 16 residues. V shed 0 bases, J shed 2 bases, and the junction held 4 bases outside the gene matches. Per the germline V gene, CDR1 is LNHDA and CDR2 is SQIVND (reference sequence). The CDR3 DNA reads as TGTGCCAGTAGTATAGATTTGAGCGGGGCCTACAATGAGCAGTTCTTC. It translates to CASSIDLSGAYNEQFF.

J is TRBJ1-2 and V is TRBV5-4, with D unclear. V was pared by 3 bases and J by 5 bases, with 11 bases between. Germline assignment: CDR1 SGHNT and CDR2 YYREEE (reference sequence). CDR3 length: 13 amino acids. Written as DNA, the CDR3 is TGTGCCAGCAGCTCGTACAATGCTTATGGCTACACCTTC. Its translation is CASSSYNAYGYTF.

V is TRBV19 and J is TRBJ1-1; 8 bases map to TRBD1. This CDR3 contains 15 residues. Germline V gives CDR1 LNHDA, CDR2 SQIVND (reference sequence). After removal of 9 bases from V and 1 base from J, the junction contained 10 bases not matched to a gene. The CDR3 region is CASEPATGANTEAFF. DNA for the CDR3: TGTGCCAGCGAACCTGCGACAGGGGCGAACACTGAAGCTTTCTTT.

The V gene is TRBV27, the J gene TRBJ2-7, with TRBD1 identical over 7 bases. CDR3 length equals 22 residues. Trimming cost V 3 bases and J 5 bases; bases outside gene matches: 31. Germline V gives CDR1 MNHEY, CDR2 SMNVEV (reference sequence). This chain's CDR3 is CASSFNPFVSSPGQLKVDEQYF. In DNA form, the CDR3 reads TGTGCCAGCAGTTTCAATCCCTTTGTATCGTCCCCGGGACAGCTTAAAGTTGACGAGCAGTACTTC.

The chain links TRBV5-1 to TRBJ1-1, with TRBD1 matching over 8 bases. From germline, CDR1 is SGHRS and CDR2 YFSETQ. The CDR3 has 14 residues. The V segment lost 5 bases and the J segment 6 bases; nucleotides outside the gene matches: 9. CDR3 protein: CASRAGGQGSEAFF. The CDR3 nucleotides read TGCGCCAGCAGGGCCGGCGGACAGGGCTCTGAAGCTTTCTTT.

A few counts support this clone. The chain has TRBV30 and TRBJ1-6, with no clear D. The germline V gene has CDR1 GTSNPN and CDR2 SVGIG (reference sequence). V gave up 4 bases and J gave up 3 bases, with 13 bases separating them. The CDR3 consists of 15 residues. CDR3 in amino acids: CAWTPLGLYNSPLHF. Here the CDR3 DNA reads TGTGCCTGGACCCCGTTAGGACTCTATAATTCACCCCTCCACTTT.

V usage is TRBV18 and J usage is TRBJ2-7, with 8 bases aligning to TRBD1. From germline, CDR1 is KGHSH and CDR2 LQKENI. V dropped 3 bases and J dropped 2; count of bases not matched to a gene: 6. This CDR3 has 15 amino acids. DNA of the CDR3: TGTGCCAGCTCACCTGGGACAGGCGAGACCTACGAGCAGTACTTC. Its protein is CASSPGTGETYEQYF.

V gene TRBV18 combines with J gene TRBJ2-6; TRBD1 aligns across 12 bases. CDR1 is KGHSH, CDR2 LQKENI, per germline. This CDR3 has 19 residues. V was clipped by 3 bases and J by 4 bases; unmatched bases: 10. CDR3 nucleotides: TGTGCCAGCTCACCGGGGACAGGGGGCGCCCCGGGGGGGGCCAACGTCCTGACTTTC. Translated, it gives CASSPGTGGAPGGANVLTF.

Remarks on this clone: One end of the junction fails to match germline, which may point to a read error. The chain has TRBV9 and TRBJ2-4; 7 bases match TRBD1. The CDR3 length is 14 residues. Germline loops: CDR1 SGDLS, CDR2 YYNGEE. The CDR3 DNA reads TGTGCCAGCAGCGGGGGACAGCCCAAAGACATTCAGTACTTC. Translating gives CASSGGQPKDIQYF.

The rearrangement joins TRBV21-1 to TRBJ1-6; the table's D call, TRBD1, was not checked against the DNA. TRBV21-1 is classified as a pseudogene. The CDR3 has 14 amino acids. The CDR3 DNA is TGTGCCAGCAGCAAAGCTGGGGGCTACTCACCCCTCCACTTT. Encoded protein: CASSKAGGYSPLHF.

The chain uses TRBV4-1 and TRBJ2-3; D may be TRBD2 (6 bases). Germline loops: CDR1 MGHRA, CDR2 YSYEKL. This CDR3 comprises 16 residues. V lost 1 base and J 4 bases, leaving 15 bases between the germline ends. CDR3 region: CASSQATRFSSDTQYF. The CDR3 DNA follows: TGCGCCAGCAGCCAAGCGACTAGATTCTCCTCAGATACGCAGTATTTT.

V and J are TRBV19 and TRBJ1-1; D is undetermined. CDR1 is LNHDA, CDR2 SQIVND, per germline (reference sequence). The V and J ends lost 3 bases and 4 bases respectively, with 12 bases between them. The CDR3 has 14 amino acids. The CDR3 reads CASSMSGLSTEAFF. The CDR3 region has the DNA TGTGCCAGTAGTATGTCAGGTCTAAGCACTGAAGCTTTCTTT.

The CDR3 region is CSAAGSYEQYF. In DNA, the CDR3 is TGCAGTGCAGCAGGCTCCTACGAGCAGTACTTC. The V and J genes are TRBV20-1 and TRBJ2-7, with unresolved D. Deletions cut 6 bases from V and 0 bases from J, with 6 bases between. CDR1 and CDR2 from the germline V gene are DFQATT and SNEGSKA (reference sequence). This CDR3 is 11 amino acids long.

A few counts support this clone. The CDR3 region is CASSRTHSDRGEQYF. The CDR3 nucleotides are TGTGCCAGCAGCCGCACCCACTCGGACAGGGGGGAGCAGTACTTC. The chain is built from TRBV4-2 and TRBJ2-7; 10 nucleotides match TRBD1. Germline V CDR1 and CDR2: LGHNA, YNFKEQ. The V segment lost 4 bases and the J segment 7 bases; nucleotides outside the gene matches: 10. This CDR3 is 15 amino acids long.

This clone came up a few times. This rearrangement joins TRBV19 to TRBJ2-5; 11 bases are a match to TRBD2. Germline CDR1 is LNHDA and CDR2 is SQIVND (reference sequence). The CDR3 sequence is 16 residues long. V lost 4 bases, J lost 4 bases, and 8 bases stayed unmatched. This chain's CDR3 is CASSSPGLAGRETQYF. Written as DNA, the CDR3 is TGTGCCAGTAGTAGCCCCGGACTAGCGGGCCGAGAGACCCAGTACTTC.

In this sample, this clone is medium-sized. The chain links TRBV7-9 to TRBJ2-7, with 8 bases aligning to TRBD1. V shed 5 bases and J 2 bases; nucleotides not matched to a gene: 5. From germline, CDR1 is SEHNR and CDR2 FQNEAQ (reference sequence). This CDR3 is built from 14 residues. CDR3 amino acids: CASSMTGVTYEQYF. The CDR3 nucleotides read TGTGCCAGCAGCATGACAGGGGTAACCTACGAGCAGTACTTC.

This chain uses TRBV20-1 with TRBJ1-2, with 7 bases identical to TRBD1. CDR1 DFQATT and CDR2 SNEGSKA come from the germline V gene (reference sequence). The CDR3 consists of 14 residues. The V gene end was trimmed by 3 bases and the J gene end by 4 bases; junction bases not matched to a gene: 8. The CDR3 DNA follows: TGCAGTGCTAGTTACCCAGGGGGTATCTATGGCTACACCTTC. This translates into CSASYPGGIYGYTF.

The chain has TRBV7-3 and TRBJ2-3, with TRBD2 identical over 7 bases. This CDR3 comprises 14 residues. V shed 7 bases, J shed 3 bases, and the junction held 7 bases outside the gene matches. The V gene's germline CDR1 is SGHTA and CDR2 FQGTGA. CDR3 loop: CASKPSAGTDTQYF. The CDR3 bases are TGTGCCAGCAAGCCTTCAGCGGGAACAGATACGCAGTATTTT.

The rearrangement uses TRBV18 and TRBJ1-1; D unclear. Germline CDR1 KGHSH, CDR2 LQKENI. The V end was cut by 1 base, the J end by 3 bases, with 18 bases between. This CDR3 comprises 17 residues. CDR3 amino acids: CASSPRPSRSEHTEAFF. The CDR3 coding sequence is TGTGCCAGCTCACCACGCCCCTCAAGATCGGAGCACACTGAAGCTTTCTTT.

This clone was observed a handful of times. This sequence joins TRBV25-1 and TRBJ1-1; no clear D. Between the trimmed V and J ends, which lost 6 bases and 0 bases, there was a span of 11 bases. The CDR3 is 14 amino acids. The germline gives CDR1 MGHDK, CDR2 SYGVNS. The CDR3 loop is CASSPVAMNTEAFF. The DNA of the CDR3 is TGTGCCAGCAGCCCAGTAGCTATGAACACTGAAGCTTTCTTT.

The rearrangement joins TRBV5-4 to TRBJ2-1; TRBD1 matches 10 bases. V shed 4 bases and J 9 bases; nucleotides not matched to a gene: 10. Germline V gives CDR1 SGHNT, CDR2 YYREEE (reference sequence). The CDR3 length is 15 residues. DNA for the CDR3: TGTGCCAGCAGCGTTCGGGACAGGGGTTTGCGTGAGCAGTTCTTC. This codes for CASSVRDRGLREQFF.

This chain links TRBV2 with TRBJ2-7; TRBD2 matches 10 bases. The length of the CDR3 is 16 residues. Germline trimming cut 4 bases from V and 3 bases from J; bases unmatched to any gene: 9. In germline, CDR1 is SNHLY, CDR2 FYNNEI. This chain's CDR3 is CASSAETSGLGYEQYF. The DNA of the CDR3 is TGTGCCAGCAGTGCAGAGACTAGCGGGCTTGGCTACGAGCAGTACTTC. The complete variable domain, with remaining parts taken from reference TRBV2 and TRBJ2-7, reads EPEVTQTPSHQVTQMGQEVILRCVPISNHLYFYWYRQILGQKVEFLVSFYNNEISEKSEIFDDQFSVERPDGSNFTLKIRSTKLEDSAMYFCASSAETSGLGYEQYFGPGTRLTVT.

The chain employs TRBV4-1 and TRBJ2-3; 9 nucleotides match TRBD2. Germline V lookup: CDR1 MGHRA, CDR2 YSYEKL. The CDR3 totals 15 residues. The V gene end was trimmed by 1 base and the J gene end by 6 bases; junction bases not matched to a gene: 5. CDR3 nucleotide sequence: TGCGCCAGCAGCCAAGGGGCGGGGGGGCTCGATACGCAGTATTTT. This codes for CASSQGAGGLDTQYF.

The chain is built from TRBV4-2 and TRBJ1-2, with D maybe TRBD1 (5 bases). V dropped 4 bases and J dropped 8 bases, with 20 bases sitting between them. Germline V gives CDR1 LGHNA, CDR2 YNFKEQ. The CDR3 runs 15 residues. The CDR3 sequence is CASSLGLSTSFGYTF. The CDR3 DNA follows: TGTGCCAGCAGCCTGGGACTTTCCACGAGCTTCGGCTACACCTTC.

The chain recombines TRBV7-8 with TRBJ2-1, with 7 bases matching TRBD1. The germline CDR1 and CDR2 sequences are SGHVS and FQNEAQ. Trimming removed 3 bases from V and 4 bases from J; junction bases left unmatched: 6. This CDR3 comprises 15 residues. The CDR3 DNA follows: TGTGCCAGCAGCTTTTCCCGGACAGGATACAATGAGCAGTTCTTC. This encodes CASSFSRTGYNEQFF. The entire variable domain, with the rest obtained from reference TRBV7-8 and TRBJ2-1, is as follows: GAGVSQSPRYKVAKRGQDVALRCDPISGHVSLFWYQQALGQGPEFLTYFQNEAQLDKSGLPSDRFFAERPEGSVSTLKIQRTQQEDSAVYLCASSFSRTGYNEQFFGPGTRLTVL.